Listed below are T cell receptor beta chains from one sample, sequenced in a study of blood T cell repertoires in COVID-19. Here immunoSEQ multiplex PCR was the method, and the copy in TCRdb shows in-frame clones only, minus some. The sample lists 200,000 or so clones, just under 85% occurring once. The material sequenced was peripheral blood. Every receptor here comes from a man aged 55-75 years with COVID-19, enrolled during active disease. Each CDR3 is given with its conserved first and last residue. The D gene is left open where the match is weak. The size of a clone is reported for some rows only, either as once, few or many, or as a class for expanded clones.

TRBJ1-6 | TRBD1 | NA | TRBV5-1 | TGCGCCAGCAGCCTGGGGACAGGGGGAGAATCACCCCTCCACTTT | CASSLGTGGESPLHF
TRBJ1-2 | NA | NA | TRBV4-1 | TGCGCCAGCAGCCAAGATCAGGGCAGGGGCTATGGCTACACCTTC | CASSQDQGRGYGYTF
TRBJ2-3 | TRBD2 | once | TRBV4-1 | TGCGCCAGCAGCCAGCGGGAGGATGAGGATACGCAGTATTTT | CASSQREDEDTQYF
TRBJ1-6 | TRBD1 | NA | TRBV6-9 | TGTGCCAGCAGCTCGGACAGGCCCTATAATTCACCCCTCCACTTT | CASSSDRPYNSPLHF
TRBJ2-2 | NA | NA | TRBV6-5 | TGTGCCAGCAGTTACACTAGGTCAAGCGGGGAGCTGTTTTTT | CASSYTRSSGELFF
TRBJ1-6 | NA | NA | TRBV5-1 | TGCGCCAGCAGCTTGGGCGACTGGAATTCACCCCTCCACTTT | CASSLGDWNSPLHF
TRBJ2-7 | TRBD2 | NA | TRBV27 | TGTGCCAGCAGTTTACGCGGGGGGATTTCCTACGAGCAGTACTTC | CASSLRGGISYEQYF
TRBJ2-3 | TRBD2 | NA | TRBV7-8 | TGTGCCAGCAGAGATGGGACTAGCGGGATCACAGATACGCAGTATTTT | CASRDGTSGITDTQYF
TRBJ1-5 | NA | NA | TRBV9 | TGTGCCAGCAGCGTAAGTTCGGGGGTCAATCAGCCCCAGCATTTT | CASSVSSGVNQPQHF
TRBJ1-3 | NA | NA | TRBV6-5 | TGTGCCAGCAGTACAGGGAACTCTGGAAACACCATATATTTT | CASSTGNSGNTIYF
TRBJ1-2 | TRBD1 | NA | TRBV9 | TGTGCCAGCAGCACGAGACAGGGAAACTATGGCTACACCTTC | CASSTRQGNYGYTF
TRBJ1-1 | TRBD1 | few | TRBV27 | TGTGCCAGCAGTAGACAGGGCACTGAAGCTTTCTTT | CASSRQGTEAFF
TRBJ2-3 | TRBD1 | NA | TRBV27 | TGTGCCAGCAGTCCAGGGACAGTCACAGATACGCAGTATTTT | CASSPGTVTDTQYF
TRBJ2-1 | TRBD2 | few | TRBV3-1/TRBV3-2 | TGTGCCAGCAGCCAAGGGAGGGCTAGCGGGAGGTACTCCTACAATGAGCAGTTCTTC | CASSQGRASGRYSYNEQFF
TRBJ1-1 | NA | NA | TRBV27 | TGTGCCAGCAGCTATTCGGGGCGGGAGACTGAAGCTTTCTTT | CASSYSGRETEAFF
TRBJ2-7 | NA | once | TRBV30 | TGTGCCTGGAGTCCCGGGATGGGAAAAACCTACGAGCAGTACTTC | CAWSPGMGKTYEQYF
TRBJ2-7 | NA | NA | TRBV18 | TGTGCCAGCTCACCACCAGGGGTTAGCTACGAGCAGTACTTC | CASSPPGVSYEQYF